Listed below are T cell receptor beta chains from one sample, sequenced in a study of blood T cell repertoires in COVID-19. Profiled with immunoSEQ multiplex PCR; TCRdb holds only in-frame clones, not every one. The table records approximately 52,000 clones, approximately 92% of them present only once. Sequencing used peripheral blood. The receptors here all came from a man aged 55-75 years with active COVID-19. Each CDR3 is given with its conserved first and last residue. Each record gives: D gene, clone size, V gene, J gene, CDR3 protein, CDR3 DNA. A D gene is named only where the DNA matches it firmly. Clone size is stated in some rows and not others, as once, few, many or a class when expanded.

d_gene: TRBD1
abundance: .
v_gene: TRBV6-2/TRBV6-3
j_gene: TRBJ1-2
CDR3aa: CASSWTGSYGYTF
CDR3nt: TGTGCCAGCAGTTGGACAGGGAGCTATGGCTACACCTTC

d_gene: .
abundance: .
v_gene: TRBV4-2
j_gene: TRBJ1-5
CDR3aa: CASSQDTGLQPQHF
CDR3nt: TGTGCCAGCAGCCAAGATACAGGGCTTCAGCCCCAGCATTTT

d_gene: .
abundance: .
v_gene: TRBV6-5
j_gene: TRBJ1-1
CDR3aa: CASTPNTGGRAFF
CDR3nt: TGTGCCAGCACGCCAAACACGGGGGGGCGCGCTTTCTTT

d_gene: .
abundance: .
v_gene: TRBV24-1
j_gene: TRBJ2-7
CDR3aa: CATSDLLSASYEQYF
CDR3nt: TGTGCCACCAGTGATTTGCTCAGCGCGTCCTACGAGCAGTACTTC

d_gene: .
abundance: .
v_gene: TRBV7-9
j_gene: TRBJ2-7
CDR3aa: CASTSGVSSYEQYF
CDR3nt: TGTGCCAGCACCTCGGGGGTTTCGAGCTACGAGCAGTACTTC

d_gene: .
abundance: .
v_gene: TRBV9
j_gene: TRBJ2-5
CDR3aa: CASSVRDKPFTQYF
CDR3nt: TGTGCCAGCAGCGTAAGGGACAAGCCATTTACCCAGTACTTC

d_gene: TRBD2
abundance: .
v_gene: TRBV25-1
j_gene: TRBJ2-5
CDR3aa: CASSKGGVRQETQYF
CDR3nt: TGTGCCAGCAGTAAGGGAGGGGTCCGCCAAGAGACCCAGTACTTC

d_gene: .
abundance: .
v_gene: TRBV9
j_gene: TRBJ1-1
CDR3aa: CASSVDQNTEAFF
CDR3nt: TGTGCCAGCAGCGTAGATCAGAACACTGAAGCTTTCTTT

d_gene: .
abundance: .
v_gene: TRBV21-1
j_gene: TRBJ1-2
CDR3aa: CASSKRRQFYGYTF
CDR3nt: TGTGCCAGCAGCAAAAGACGACAGTTCTATGGCTACACCTTC

d_gene: .
abundance: .
v_gene: TRBV6-2/TRBV6-3
j_gene: TRBJ1-2
CDR3aa: CASSQGNGYTF
CDR3nt: TGTGCCAGCAGCCAGGGGAATGGCTACACCTTC

d_gene: .
abundance: once
v_gene: TRBV18
j_gene: TRBJ2-3
CDR3aa: CASSRTAKSAAGDTQYF
CDR3nt: TGTGCCAGCTCACGGACAGCCAAAAGCGCTGCTGGAGATACGCAGTATTTT

d_gene: .
abundance: .
v_gene: TRBV7-9
j_gene: TRBJ2-5
CDR3aa: CASSLEGRETQYF
CDR3nt: TGTGCCAGCAGCTTAGAGGGGAGGGAGACCCAGTACTTC

d_gene: TRBD2
abundance: .
v_gene: TRBV7-2
j_gene: TRBJ2-5
CDR3aa: CASSGAGETQYF
CDR3nt: TGTGCCAGCAGCGGAGCGGGGGAGACCCAGTACTTC

d_gene: TRBD2
abundance: .
v_gene: TRBV24-1
j_gene: TRBJ2-1
CDR3aa: CATRLGGEGNEQFF
CDR3nt: TGTGCCACCAGATTGGGGGGGGAGGGTAATGAGCAGTTCTTC

d_gene: .
abundance: once
v_gene: TRBV28
j_gene: TRBJ1-4
CDR3aa: CASRTPQGPGEKLFF
CDR3nt: TGTGCCAGCAGGACCCCGCAGGGGCCGGGTGAAAAACTGTTTTTT

d_gene: .
abundance: .
v_gene: TRBV28
j_gene: TRBJ2-5
CDR3aa: CASSFGLEREETQYF
CDR3nt: TGTGCCAGCAGTTTTGGGCTAGAGAGGGAAGAGACCCAGTACTTC

d_gene: .
abundance: .
v_gene: TRBV11-2
j_gene: TRBJ2-3
CDR3aa: CASSPWRSATDTQYF
CDR3nt: TGTGCCAGCAGCCCCTGGAGGTCTGCCACAGATACGCAGTATTTT

d_gene: .
abundance: .
v_gene: TRBV7-3
j_gene: TRBJ2-3
CDR3aa: CASSTQGADTQYF
CDR3nt: TGTGCCAGCAGCACACAGGGTGCAGATACGCAGTATTTT

d_gene: .
abundance: .
v_gene: TRBV4-2
j_gene: TRBJ2-1
CDR3aa: CASSQAGGVYNEQFF
CDR3nt: TGTGCCAGCAGCCAAGCCGGGGGAGTTTACAATGAGCAGTTCTTC

d_gene: TRBD2
abundance: .
v_gene: TRBV5-1
j_gene: TRBJ2-3
CDR3aa: CASSIGGLADTQYF
CDR3nt: TGCGCCAGCAGCATTGGGGGACTAGCAGATACGCAGTATTTT

d_gene: .
abundance: .
v_gene: TRBV23-1
j_gene: TRBJ2-5
CDR3aa: CASTLQGGQETQYF
CDR3nt: TGCGCCAGCACCCTACAGGGTGGGCAAGAGACCCAGTACTTC

d_gene: TRBD1
abundance: .
v_gene: TRBV10-1
j_gene: TRBJ2-7
CDR3aa: CASRITGAEQYF
CDR3nt: TGCGCCAGCAGGATTACAGGGGCCGAGCAGTACTTC

d_gene: .
abundance: .
v_gene: TRBV5-1
j_gene: TRBJ2-2
CDR3aa: CASSLDSSTGELFF
CDR3nt: TGCGCCAGCAGCTTGGACAGTTCCACCGGGGAGCTGTTTTTT

d_gene: TRBD2
abundance: .
v_gene: TRBV6-2/TRBV6-3
j_gene: TRBJ2-5
CDR3aa: CASSYVAGGWAEETQYF
CDR3nt: TGTGCCAGCAGTTACGTAGCGGGAGGATGGGCGGAAGAGACCCAGTACTTC

d_gene: TRBD1
abundance: few
v_gene: TRBV4-3
j_gene: TRBJ2-6
CDR3aa: CASSQGQGNVLTF
CDR3nt: TGCGCCAGCAGCCAAGGACAGGGCAACGTCCTGACTTTC

d_gene: TRBD2
abundance: .
v_gene: TRBV15
j_gene: TRBJ2-3
CDR3aa: CATSRDGSGRPTDTQYF
CDR3nt: TGTGCCACCAGCAGAGATGGTAGCGGGAGGCCCACAGATACGCAGTATTTT

d_gene: TRBD1
abundance: .
v_gene: TRBV30
j_gene: TRBJ1-2
CDR3aa: CAWSSGQGFNGYTF
CDR3nt: TGTGCCTGGAGCTCGGGACAGGGGTTTAATGGCTACACCTTC

d_gene: TRBD2
abundance: .
v_gene: TRBV15
j_gene: TRBJ2-1
CDR3aa: CATSSKLAEHNEQFF
CDR3nt: TGTGCCACCAGCAGTAAACTAGCGGAACACAATGAGCAGTTCTTC

d_gene: .
abundance: .
v_gene: TRBV30
j_gene: TRBJ2-2
CDR3aa: CAWLGDTGELFF
CDR3nt: TGTGCCTGGCTCGGGGACACCGGGGAGCTGTTTTTT

d_gene: .
abundance: .
v_gene: TRBV6-5
j_gene: TRBJ2-4
CDR3aa: CASSYVAGVGKNIQYF
CDR3nt: TGTGCCAGCAGTTACGTAGCCGGGGTTGGCAAAAACATTCAGTACTTC

d_gene: TRBD2
abundance: .
v_gene: TRBV5-5
j_gene: TRBJ2-1
CDR3aa: CASSPPGGPGNEQFF
CDR3nt: TGTGCCAGCAGCCCTCCGGGAGGGCCCGGCAATGAGCAGTTCTTC